The clone carrying this T cell receptor (beta chain) was detected many times. This specimen belongs to a study of patients and donors after allogeneic stem cell transplantation. TCRdb analysed the RT-PCR reads with MiXCR anew, one entry per CDR3 protein. The table lists 25,000 or so distinct CDR3 sequences, about 8% of them singletons. V lost 8 bases to trimming and J lost 6 bases; unmatched junction nucleotides: 17. CDR3 size: 16 residues. CDR1 is SNHLY, CDR2 FYNNEI, per germline. The TCR originated in a human donor who was either an allogeneic HSCT recipient or a stem cell or donor lymphocyte infusion donor (not recorded which). It is not recorded whose cells these are; they may come from a transplant donor. This chain links TRBV2 with TRBJ2-3; 7 bases fit TRBD1. Source material: blood, either unsorted or a sorted T cell fraction (not recorded which). The CDR3 DNA reads as TGTGCCAGCGGGAAGGACAGGACGGGGTGGTTGGATACGCAGTATTTT. It specifies CASGKDRTGWLDTQYF.